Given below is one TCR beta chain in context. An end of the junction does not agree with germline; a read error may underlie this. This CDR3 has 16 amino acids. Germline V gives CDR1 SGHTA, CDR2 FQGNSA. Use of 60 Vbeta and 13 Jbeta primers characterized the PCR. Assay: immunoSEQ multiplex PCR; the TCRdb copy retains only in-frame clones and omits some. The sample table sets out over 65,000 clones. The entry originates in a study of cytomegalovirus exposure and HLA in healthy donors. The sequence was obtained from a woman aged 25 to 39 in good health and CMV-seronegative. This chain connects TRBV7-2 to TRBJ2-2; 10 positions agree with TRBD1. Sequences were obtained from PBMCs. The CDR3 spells CASRLDRGRGTGELFF. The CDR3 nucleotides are TGTGCCAGCAGATTAGACAGGGGGCGCGGTACCGGGGAGCTGTTTTTT.